A single sample gave rise to the 17 T cell receptor beta chains below, sequenced in a study of Ad26.COV2.S vaccination and SARS-CoV-2 variants. The data were produced by immunoSEQ multiplex PCR, yet TCRdb's version contains in-frame clones alone and is incomplete. The table lists almost 400,000 clones, around 89% of them singletons. Treatment noted: 15 to 20 received Ad26.COV2.S at low or high dose, single or two shots; about 5 received placebo; per-sample allocation not given. After the first vaccine or placebo injection, samples were drawn on day 63. The sample in question was peripheral blood, obtained in a trial of Ad26.COV2.S vaccine versus placebo. These receptors all stem from a person between 18 and 65 years old who received the Ad26.COV2.S COVID-19 vaccine or a placebo.

In the case of this clone: The sample holds other DNA sequences that translate to the same CDR3. The chain is built from TRBV7-3 and TRBJ2-2, with 8 bases fitting TRBD1. The CDR3 is 15 amino acids. Germline lookup yields CDR1 SGHTA and CDR2 FQGTGA. The V segment lost 5 bases and the J segment 5 bases; nucleotides outside the gene matches: 7. The chain's CDR3 is CASSQGQGWTGELFF. As DNA, the CDR3 is TGTGCCAGCAGCCAAGGACAGGGTTGGACCGGGGAGCTGTTTTTT.

The rearrangement links TRBV2 to TRBJ1-1; D perhaps matches TRBD1 (6 bases). Trimming removed 6 bases from V and 0 bases from J, with 11 bases in between. The V gene's germline CDR1 is SNHLY and CDR2 FYNNEI. CDR3 length: 14 amino acids. CDR3 bases: TGTGCCAGCAGCGGACAGCCAATGAACACTGAAGCTTTCTTT. Encoded protein: CASSGQPMNTEAFF.

This chain links TRBV7-9 with TRBJ2-7; D is unresolved. This CDR3 is built from 12 residues. CDR1 and CDR2 (germline): SEHNR, FQNEAQ (reference sequence). The ends were cut back, 7 bases at V and 6 bases at J, with 13 bases in the middle. CDR3 sequence (DNA): TGTGCCAGCACCCTCGGCGGTCTCGAGCAGTACTTC. Its protein is CASTLGGLEQYF. Full variable domain (outside the CDR3, taken from reference TRBV7-9 and TRBJ2-7): DTGVSQNPRHKITKRGQNVTFRCDPISEHNRLYWYRQTLGQGPEFLTYFQNEAQLEKSRLLSDRFSAERPKGSFSTLEIQRTEQGDSAMYLCASTLGGLEQYFGPGTRLTVT.

The rearrangement links TRBV4-1 to TRBJ2-1, with 9 bases identical to TRBD2. Per germline, CDR1 MGHRA and CDR2 YSYEKL. The CDR3 totals 18 residues. The trim removed 0 bases at V and 8 bases at J, leaving 14 bases unmatched. This CDR3 is CASSQDEVGGRDQDEQFF. For the CDR3, the DNA is TGCGCCAGCAGCCAAGATGAGGTCGGCGGGAGGGATCAGGATGAGCAGTTCTTC.

The V and J genes are TRBV3-1 (or the pseudogene TRBV3-2) and TRBJ1-2; D remains unclear. The CDR3 loop spans 13 amino acids. Per germline, CDR1 LGHDT and CDR2 YNNKEL (reference sequence). Trimming left V 2 bases short and J 4 bases short, with 8 bases between. The CDR3 loop is CASSQRGGYGYTF. CDR3 DNA: TGTGCCAGCAGCCAACGGGGTGGCTATGGCTACACCTTC.

The chain is built from TRBV5-1 and TRBJ1-2; no firm D call. V dropped 2 bases and J dropped 6 bases, with 14 bases sitting between them. CDR1 SGHRS and CDR2 YFSETQ come from the germline V gene. The CDR3 runs to 14 residues. CDR3 DNA: TGCGCCAGCAGCTTAGTAGGTGGTGACGATGGCTACACCTTC. Protein product: CASSLVGGDDGYTF.

The CDR3 spells CASSKTPSVSTDTQYF. CDR3 in DNA: TGTGCCAGCAGCAAAACCCCTAGCGTTAGCACAGATACGCAGTATTTT. This chain links TRBV7-2 with TRBJ2-3; a possible D gene is TRBD2 (6 bases). Germline-derived CDR1 and CDR2 are SGHTA and FQGNSA. The CDR3 covers 16 residues. The ends were cut back, 5 bases at V and 0 bases at J, with 15 bases in the middle.

V is TRBV25-1 and J is TRBJ1-1; a weak D match, TRBD1 (5 bases). This CDR3 is built from 15 residues. Trimming shortened V by 0 bases and J by 4 bases, and 12 bases separated the two germline ends. Germline-derived CDR1 and CDR2 are MGHDK and SYGVNS. The CDR3 here is CASSEYGGLGTEAFF. In nucleotides, the CDR3 is TGTGCCAGCAGTGAATATGGGGGGTTGGGCACTGAAGCTTTCTTT.

Details on this clone: One end of the junction does not line up with germline, which may come from a read error. The chain combines TRBV4-2 with TRBJ2-7; 9 nucleotides align to TRBD2. Per germline, CDR1 LGHNA and CDR2 YNFKEQ. The CDR3 is 13 amino acids. Here the CDR3 reads CASSQSLGGREDF. CDR3 nucleotides: TGTGCCAGCAGCCAAAGTTTAGGCGGGAGGGAGGATTTC.

This rearrangement joins TRBV4-1 to TRBJ1-6; tentative D call: TRBD1 (6 bases). The V end lost 10 bases, the J end lost 7 bases, and 14 bases lay between the germline ends. Germline CDR1 reads MGHRA; CDR2 reads YSYEKL. This CDR3 comprises 13 residues. This CDR3 is CATRTVGNSPLHF. The DNA for the CDR3 is TGCGCCACCCGGACAGTTGGAAATTCACCCCTCCACTTT.

The rearrangement joins TRBV9 to TRBJ2-3; D is possibly TRBD1 (5 bases). From germline, CDR1 is SGDLS and CDR2 YYNGEE. This CDR3 comprises 13 residues. Deletions cut 3 bases from V and 6 bases from J, with 11 bases between. The CDR3 reads CASSAAGPDTQYF. As DNA, the CDR3 is TGTGCCAGCAGCGCTGCAGGGCCCGATACGCAGTATTTT.

This clone appeared once. The chain is built from TRBV28 and TRBJ2-5; 7 bases agree with TRBD1. J was trimmed by 5 bases and V by 6 bases; bases with no gene match: 9. The V gene's germline CDR1 is MDHEN and CDR2 SYDVKM. The CDR3 spans 14 residues. The CDR3 coding sequence is TGTGCCAGCAGAGAGGACAGGTTGGGGGAGACCCAGTACTTC. This encodes CASREDRLGETQYF.

The rearrangement joins TRBV7-9 to TRBJ2-6; no clear D gene. Deletions cut 2 bases from V and 4 bases from J, with 6 bases between. The CDR3 sequence is 14 residues long. The V gene's germline CDR1 is SEHNR and CDR2 FQNEAQ (reference sequence). CDR3 bases: TGTGCCAGCAGCTTAAGTTCCGGGGCCAACGTCCTGACTTTC. Residues: CASSLSSGANVLTF.

J is TRBJ2-3 and V is TRBV19; D is possibly TRBD2 (6 bases). The CDR3 loop spans 13 amino acids. Germline V gene sequence: CDR1 LNHDA, CDR2 SQIVND (reference sequence). The V end lost 3 bases, the J end lost 5 bases, and 9 bases lay between the germline ends. In DNA, the CDR3 is TGTGCCAGTAGTATGGGGACTTTAGATACGCAGTATTTT. Protein sequence: CASSMGTLDTQYF.

This clone has only a few counts. The chain links TRBV30 to TRBJ1-2; 7 nucleotides agree with TRBD1. The V gene end was trimmed by 4 bases and the J gene end by 7 bases; junction bases not matched to a gene: 9. This CDR3 is 13 amino acids long. Germline V gene data show CDR1 as GTSNPN and CDR2 as SVGIG (reference sequence). CDR3 sequence reads: CAWTYRGTGGYTF. The CDR3, as DNA: TGTGCCTGGACCTACAGGGGAACGGGTGGCTACACCTTC. The full variable domain, its missing parts supplied by reference TRBV30 and TRBJ1-2, is SQTIHQWPATLVQPVGSPLSLECTVEGTSNPNLYWYRQAAGRGLQLLFYSVGIGQISSEVPQNLSASRPQDRQFILSSKKLLLSDSGFYLCAWTYRGTGGYTFGSGTRLTVV.

This chain links TRBV4-1 with TRBJ2-2; unclear D gene. Looked up from germline, CDR1 is MGHRA and CDR2 is YSYEKL. V lost 2 bases to trimming and J lost 4 bases, with 2 bases between them. The CDR3 is made up of 12 amino acids. The chain's CDR3 is CASSQSTGELFF. Written as DNA, the CDR3 is TGCGCCAGCAGCCAAAGCACCGGGGAGCTGTTTTTT.

The rearrangement joins TRBV27 to TRBJ1-6; TRBD1 might be the D (6 bases). Germline lookup yields CDR1 MNHEY and CDR2 SMNVEV (reference sequence). V lost 4 bases and J 10 bases, leaving 11 bases between the germline ends. The CDR3 totals 13 residues. The CDR3 DNA reads TGTGCCAGCAGTTCTCAGGGGCAATCACCCCTCCACTTT. It translates to CASSSQGQSPLHF.